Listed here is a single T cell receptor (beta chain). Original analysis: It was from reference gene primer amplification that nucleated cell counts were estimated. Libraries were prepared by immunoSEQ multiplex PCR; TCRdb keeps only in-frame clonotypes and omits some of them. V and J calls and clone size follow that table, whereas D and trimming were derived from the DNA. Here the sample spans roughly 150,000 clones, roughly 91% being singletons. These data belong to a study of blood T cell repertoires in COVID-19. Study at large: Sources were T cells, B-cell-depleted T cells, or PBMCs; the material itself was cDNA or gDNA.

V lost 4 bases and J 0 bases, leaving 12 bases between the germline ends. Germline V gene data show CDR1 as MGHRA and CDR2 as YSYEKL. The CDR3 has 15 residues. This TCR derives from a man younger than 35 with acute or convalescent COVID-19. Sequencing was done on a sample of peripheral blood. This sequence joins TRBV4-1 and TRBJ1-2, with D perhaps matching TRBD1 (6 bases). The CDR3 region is CASSPQDSSNYGYTF. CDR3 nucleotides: TGCGCCAGCAGCCCTCAGGACAGTTCTAACTATGGCTACACCTTC.